The T cell receptor (beta chain) under discussion was sequenced for a study of memory CD4+ T cells and cytomegalovirus serostatus. Notes on the study in general: Of approximately 160 reported CMV TCRbeta sequences, around 62 were found in memory CD4+ repertoires.

Original data processing: Out-of-frame sequences were removed, leaving 2 million to 2.5 million distinct TCRbeta sequences. Method: immunoSEQ multiplex PCR; TCRdb's copy keeps in-frame clones and lacks some. The V and J calls and clone size are taken from that table; D and trimming were inferred from the DNA. The table records 52,000 or so clones, about 80% of them present only once. Details on this clone: Its cognate antigen is unknown.

The sort gate was single viable CD3+CD4+CD8-CD45RO+ cells for memory CD4+ T cells. The sequencing sample was made of memory CD4+ T cells from blood. This receptor was identified in an adult in good health and CMV-seronegative.

CDR3 sequence reads: CSVEERPRDEQFF. DNA of the CDR3: TGCAGCGTTGAAGAACGGCCCCGGGATGAGCAGTTCTTC. The chain carries TRBV29-1 and TRBJ2-1; D not resolved. From germline, CDR1 is SQVTM and CDR2 ANQGSEA. V was pared by 0 bases and J by 8 bases, with 11 bases between. There are 13 residues in the CDR3.